This T cell receptor (beta chain) is from a study of T-cell reconstitution after alpha-beta-depleted transplantation in children. Study-wide findings and caveats: Certain patients had high TCRbeta diversity at day 60, and it came from recipient T cells and thymic progenitors that survived.

This clonotype was counted between two and nine times. Its antigen is unknown. Molecular barcoding with unique molecular identifiers was used for the TCRbeta library. TCRdb used MiXCR to reprocess the PCR reads, holding one entry per CDR3 protein. Of about 420,000 distinct CDR3 sequences in the sample, 15% to 20% are singletons; the top ten hold under 30%. The CDR3 runs to 16 residues. V gave up 1 base and J gave up 2 bases, with 15 bases separating them. Germline CDR1 and CDR2: SEHNR and FQNEAQ (reference sequence). The TCR was taken from a boy younger than two who had a stem cell transplant for Wiskott-Aldrich syndrome, so the T cells may come from the graft donor. This chain uses TRBV7-9 with TRBJ2-7; tentatively, D is TRBD1 or TRBD2 (5 bases each). The starting material was PBMCs, mostly from graft donor cells, obtained 360 days after TCRalphabeta/CD19-depleted stem cell transplant. The CDR3 reads CASSLDLAGITYEQYF. The DNA of the CDR3 is TGTGCCAGCAGCTTAGATCTAGCAGGGATAACCTACGAGCAGTACTTC.